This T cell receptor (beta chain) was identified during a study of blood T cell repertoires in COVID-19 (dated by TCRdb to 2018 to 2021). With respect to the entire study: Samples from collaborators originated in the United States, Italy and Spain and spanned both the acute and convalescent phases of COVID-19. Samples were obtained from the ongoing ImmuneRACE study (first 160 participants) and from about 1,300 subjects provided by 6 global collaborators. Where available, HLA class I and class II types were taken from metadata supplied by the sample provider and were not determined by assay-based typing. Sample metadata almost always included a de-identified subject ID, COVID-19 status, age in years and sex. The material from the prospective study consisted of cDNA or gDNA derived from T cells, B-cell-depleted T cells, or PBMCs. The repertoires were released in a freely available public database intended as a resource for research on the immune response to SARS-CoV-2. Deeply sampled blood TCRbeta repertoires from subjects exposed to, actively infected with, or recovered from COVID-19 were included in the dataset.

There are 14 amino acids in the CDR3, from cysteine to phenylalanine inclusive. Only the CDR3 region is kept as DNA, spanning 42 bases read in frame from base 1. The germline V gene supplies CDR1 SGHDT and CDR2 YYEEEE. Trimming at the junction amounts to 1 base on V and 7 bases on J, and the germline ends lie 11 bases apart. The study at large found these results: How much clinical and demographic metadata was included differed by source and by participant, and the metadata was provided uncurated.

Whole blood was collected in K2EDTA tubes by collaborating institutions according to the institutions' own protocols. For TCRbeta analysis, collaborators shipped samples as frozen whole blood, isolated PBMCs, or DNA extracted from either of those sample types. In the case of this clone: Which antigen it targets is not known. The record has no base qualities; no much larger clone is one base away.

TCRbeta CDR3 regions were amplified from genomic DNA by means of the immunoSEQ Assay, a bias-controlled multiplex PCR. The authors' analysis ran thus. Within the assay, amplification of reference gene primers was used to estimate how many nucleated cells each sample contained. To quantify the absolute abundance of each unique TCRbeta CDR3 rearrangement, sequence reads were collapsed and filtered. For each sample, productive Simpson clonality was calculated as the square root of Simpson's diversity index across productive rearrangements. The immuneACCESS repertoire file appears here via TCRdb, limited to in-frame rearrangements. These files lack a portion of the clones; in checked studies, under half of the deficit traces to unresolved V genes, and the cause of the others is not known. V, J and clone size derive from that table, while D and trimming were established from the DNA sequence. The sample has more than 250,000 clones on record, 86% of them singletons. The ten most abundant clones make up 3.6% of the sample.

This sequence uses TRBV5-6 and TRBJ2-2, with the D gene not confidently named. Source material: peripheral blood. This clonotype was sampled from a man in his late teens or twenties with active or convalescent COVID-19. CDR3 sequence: CASSLFSGSGELFF. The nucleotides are TGTGCCAGCAGCTTGTTTTCAGGTAGCGGGGAGCTGTTTTTT.